Reported below is one T cell receptor beta chain. Its antigen is unknown. The sample comes from a study of shared clonotypes between healthy human individuals. In the study overall: The cohort comprised a couple of women and a few men. Their ages spanned 18 to 49 years.

Splitting of CD4+ cells produced CD45RA+ naive and CD45RA-negative memory subsets. Repertoires were generated with immunoSEQ multiplex PCR, while TCRdb's copy carries only in-frame clones and drops some. The sample has 950,000 to 1,300,000 clones, roughly 75% seen once. Study-level points and caveats: Sorted-subset sequencing, rarefaction showed, was incomplete despite large depth. Memory subsets had estimated richness that was generally smaller than that of naive subsets.

This CDR3 region has 17 residues. The receptor was derived from a man between 18 and 35 years old in good health. Sample: memory CD4+ T cells sorted from blood. The subset here: CD45RA-negative fraction. The V and J genes are TRBV21-1 and TRBJ2-2; the table calls TRBD1, which could not be checked here. TRBV21-1 is described as a pseudogene. CDR3 nucleotide sequence: TGTGCCAGCAGCAATCTGTCCTTGGGCATAGTTGGGGGGGAGCTGTTTTTT. It yields the protein CASSNLSLGIVGGELFF.